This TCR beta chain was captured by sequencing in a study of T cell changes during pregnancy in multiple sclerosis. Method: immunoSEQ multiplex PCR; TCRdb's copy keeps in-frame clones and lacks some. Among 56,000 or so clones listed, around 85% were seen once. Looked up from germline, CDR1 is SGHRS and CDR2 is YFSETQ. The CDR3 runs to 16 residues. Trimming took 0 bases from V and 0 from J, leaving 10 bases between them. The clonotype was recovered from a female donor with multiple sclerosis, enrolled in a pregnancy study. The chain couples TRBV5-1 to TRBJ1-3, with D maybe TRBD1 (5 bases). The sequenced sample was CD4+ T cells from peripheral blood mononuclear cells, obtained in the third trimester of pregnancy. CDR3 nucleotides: TGCGCCAGCAGCTTGGGCGGCAGGGACTCTGGAAACACCATATATTTT. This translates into CASSLGGRDSGNTIYF.